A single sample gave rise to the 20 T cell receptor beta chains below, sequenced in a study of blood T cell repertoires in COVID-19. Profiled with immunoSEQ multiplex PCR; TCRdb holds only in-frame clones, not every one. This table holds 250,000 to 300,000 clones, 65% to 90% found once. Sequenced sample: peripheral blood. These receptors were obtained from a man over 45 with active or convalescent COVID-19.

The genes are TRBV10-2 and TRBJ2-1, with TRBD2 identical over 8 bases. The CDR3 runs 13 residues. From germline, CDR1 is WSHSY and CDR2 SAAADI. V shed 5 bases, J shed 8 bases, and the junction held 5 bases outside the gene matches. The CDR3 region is CASSLAGSDEQFF. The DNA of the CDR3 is TGCGCCAGCAGTTTAGCGGGGAGCGATGAGCAGTTCTTC.

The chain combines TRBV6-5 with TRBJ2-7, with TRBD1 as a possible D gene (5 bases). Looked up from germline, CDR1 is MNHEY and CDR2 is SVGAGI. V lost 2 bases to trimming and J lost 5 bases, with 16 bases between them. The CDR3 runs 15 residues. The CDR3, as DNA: TGTGCCAGCAGTTACGGTATTGCAGGGTGGAACGAGCAGTACTTC. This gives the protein CASSYGIAGWNEQYF.

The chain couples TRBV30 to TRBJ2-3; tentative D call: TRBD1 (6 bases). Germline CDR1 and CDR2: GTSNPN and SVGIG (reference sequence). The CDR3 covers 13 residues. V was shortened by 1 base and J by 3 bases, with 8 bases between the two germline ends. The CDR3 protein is CAWSGQETDTQYF. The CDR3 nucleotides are TGTGCCTGGAGTGGACAGGAGACAGATACGCAGTATTTT.

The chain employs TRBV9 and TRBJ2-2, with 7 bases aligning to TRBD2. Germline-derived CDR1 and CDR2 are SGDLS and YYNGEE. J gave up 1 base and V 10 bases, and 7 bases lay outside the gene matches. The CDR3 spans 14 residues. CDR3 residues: CASEAGKNTGELFF. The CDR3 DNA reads TGTGCCTCCGAAGCGGGGAAGAACACCGGGGAGCTGTTTTTT.

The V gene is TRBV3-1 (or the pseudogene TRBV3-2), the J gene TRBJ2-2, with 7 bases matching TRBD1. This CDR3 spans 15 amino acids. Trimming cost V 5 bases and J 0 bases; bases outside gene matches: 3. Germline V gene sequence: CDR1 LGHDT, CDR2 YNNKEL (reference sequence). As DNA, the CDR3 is TGTGCCAGCAGCTTCGGGACAGCGAACACCGGGGAGCTGTTTTTT. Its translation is CASSFGTANTGELFF.

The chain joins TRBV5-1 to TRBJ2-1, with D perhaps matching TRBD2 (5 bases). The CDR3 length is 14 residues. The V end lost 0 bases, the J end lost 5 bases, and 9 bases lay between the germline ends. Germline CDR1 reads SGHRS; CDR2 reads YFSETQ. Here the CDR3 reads CASSLGTPNNEQFF. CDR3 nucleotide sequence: TGCGCCAGCAGCTTGGGGACTCCGAACAATGAGCAGTTCTTC.

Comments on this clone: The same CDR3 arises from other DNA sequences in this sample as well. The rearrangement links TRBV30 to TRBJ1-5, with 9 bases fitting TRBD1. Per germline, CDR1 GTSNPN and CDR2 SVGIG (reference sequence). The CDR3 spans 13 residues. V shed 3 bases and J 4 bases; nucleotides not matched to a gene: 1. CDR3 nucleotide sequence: TGTGCCTGGAGAGGACAGGGGAATCAGCCCCAGCATTTT. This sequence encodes CAWRGQGNQPQHF.

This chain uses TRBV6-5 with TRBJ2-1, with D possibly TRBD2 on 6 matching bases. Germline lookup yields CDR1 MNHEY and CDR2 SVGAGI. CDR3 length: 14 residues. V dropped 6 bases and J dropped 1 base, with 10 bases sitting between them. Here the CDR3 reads CASSRDFSYNEQFF. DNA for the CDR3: TGTGCCAGCAGCCGGGACTTTTCCTACAATGAGCAGTTCTTC.

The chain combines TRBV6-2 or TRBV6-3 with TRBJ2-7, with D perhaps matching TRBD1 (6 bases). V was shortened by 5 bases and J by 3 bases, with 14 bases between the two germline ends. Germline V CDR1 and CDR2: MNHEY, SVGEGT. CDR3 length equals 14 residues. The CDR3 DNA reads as TGTGCCAGCAGTCGTACAGGGAACCTCTACGAGCAGTACTTC. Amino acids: CASSRTGNLYEQYF.

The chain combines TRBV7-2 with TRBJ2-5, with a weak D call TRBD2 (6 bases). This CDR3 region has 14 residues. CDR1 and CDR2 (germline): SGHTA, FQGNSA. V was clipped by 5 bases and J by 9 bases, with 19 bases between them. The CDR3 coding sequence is TGTGCCAGCAGCCTTCTGGCGGGACCCGAGCCCCAGTACTTC. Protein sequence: CASSLLAGPEPQYF. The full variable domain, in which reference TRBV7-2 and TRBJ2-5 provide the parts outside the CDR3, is GAGVSQSPSNKVTEKGKDVELRCDPISGHTALYWYRQSLGQGLEFLIYFQGNSAPDKSGLPSDRFSAERTGGSVSTLTIQRTQQEDSAVYLCASSLLAGPEPQYFGPGTRLLVL.

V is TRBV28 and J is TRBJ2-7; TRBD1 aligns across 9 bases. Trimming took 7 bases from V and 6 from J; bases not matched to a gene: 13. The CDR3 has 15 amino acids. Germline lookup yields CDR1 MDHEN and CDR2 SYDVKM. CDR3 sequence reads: CASTIGGQGGSEQYF. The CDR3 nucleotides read TGTGCCAGCACAATAGGGGGACAGGGTGGAAGCGAGCAGTACTTC.

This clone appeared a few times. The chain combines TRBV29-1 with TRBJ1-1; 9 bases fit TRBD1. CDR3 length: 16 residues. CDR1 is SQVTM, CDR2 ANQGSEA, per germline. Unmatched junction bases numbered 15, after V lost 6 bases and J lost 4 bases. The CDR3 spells CSVGLPGQGMGTEAFF. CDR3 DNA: TGCAGCGTGGGTTTACCGGGACAGGGAATGGGCACTGAAGCTTTCTTT. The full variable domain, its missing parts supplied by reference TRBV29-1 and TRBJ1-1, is SAVISQKPSRDICQRGTSLTIQCQVDSQVTMMFWYRQQPGQSLTLIATANQGSEATYESGFVIDKFPISRPNLTFSTLTVSNMSPEDSSIYLCSVGLPGQGMGTEAFFGQGTRLTVV.

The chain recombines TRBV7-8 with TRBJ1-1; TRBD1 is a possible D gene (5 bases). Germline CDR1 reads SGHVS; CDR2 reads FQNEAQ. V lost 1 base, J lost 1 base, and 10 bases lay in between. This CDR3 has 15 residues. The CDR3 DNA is TGTGCCAGCAGCTTAGATCAGGGCGGGAACACTGAAGCTTTCTTT. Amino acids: CASSLDQGGNTEAFF. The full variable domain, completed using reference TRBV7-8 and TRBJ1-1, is GAGVSQSPRYKVAKRGQDVALRCDPISGHVSLFWYQQALGQGPEFLTYFQNEAQLDKSGLPSDRFFAERPEGSVSTLKIQRTQQEDSAVYLCASSLDQGGNTEAFFGQGTRLTVV.

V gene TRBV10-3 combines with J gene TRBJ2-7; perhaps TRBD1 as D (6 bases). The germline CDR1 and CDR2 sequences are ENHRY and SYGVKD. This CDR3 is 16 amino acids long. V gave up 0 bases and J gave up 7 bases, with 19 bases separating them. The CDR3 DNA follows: TGTGCCATCAGTGAGTCGAATCAGGGGTTTTGGGGAGAGCAGTACTTC. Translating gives CAISESNQGFWGEQYF.

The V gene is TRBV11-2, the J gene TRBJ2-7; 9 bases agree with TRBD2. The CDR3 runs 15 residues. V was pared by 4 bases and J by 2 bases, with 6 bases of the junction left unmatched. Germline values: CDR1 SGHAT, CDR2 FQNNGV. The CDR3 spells CASSSLAGRAYEQYF. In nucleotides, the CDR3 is TGTGCCAGCAGCTCGCTAGCGGGACGTGCCTACGAGCAGTACTTC. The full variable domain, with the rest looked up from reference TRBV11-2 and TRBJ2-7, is EAGVAQSPRYKIIEKRQSVAFWCNPISGHATLYWYQQILGQGPKLLIQFQNNGVVDDSQLPKDRFSAERLKGVDSTLKIQPAKLEDSAVYLCASSSLAGRAYEQYFGPGTRLTVT.

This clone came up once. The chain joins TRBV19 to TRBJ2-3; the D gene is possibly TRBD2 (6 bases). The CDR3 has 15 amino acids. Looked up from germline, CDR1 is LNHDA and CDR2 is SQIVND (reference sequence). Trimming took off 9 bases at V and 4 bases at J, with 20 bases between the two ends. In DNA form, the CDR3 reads TGTGCCAGCGAGAAACGGGGACTCGCCGCAGATACGCAGTATTTT. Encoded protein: CASEKRGLAADTQYF.

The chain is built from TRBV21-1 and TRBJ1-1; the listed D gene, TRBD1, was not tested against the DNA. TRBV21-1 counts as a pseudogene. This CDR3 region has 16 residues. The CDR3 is CASSKGQEAADAEAFF. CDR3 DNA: TGTGCCAGCAGCAAAGGACAGGAAGCGGCGGATGCTGAAGCTTTCTTT.

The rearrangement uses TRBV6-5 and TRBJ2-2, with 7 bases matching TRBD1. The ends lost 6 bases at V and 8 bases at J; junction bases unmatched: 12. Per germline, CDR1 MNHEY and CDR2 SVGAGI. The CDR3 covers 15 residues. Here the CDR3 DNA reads TGTGCCAGCAGAGCTCCGGGACAGCTAAGAGGGGAGCTGTTTTTT. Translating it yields CASRAPGQLRGELFF.

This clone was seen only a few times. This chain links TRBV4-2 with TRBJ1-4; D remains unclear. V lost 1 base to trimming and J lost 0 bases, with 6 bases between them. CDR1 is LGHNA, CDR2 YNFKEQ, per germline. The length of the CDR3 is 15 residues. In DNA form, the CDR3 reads TGTGCCAGCAGCCAAGGAACGGCAACTAATGAAAAACTGTTTTTT. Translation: CASSQGTATNEKLFF.

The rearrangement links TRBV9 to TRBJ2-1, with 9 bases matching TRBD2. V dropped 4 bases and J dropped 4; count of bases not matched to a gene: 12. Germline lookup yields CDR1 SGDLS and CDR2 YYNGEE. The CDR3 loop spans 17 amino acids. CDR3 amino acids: CASSPQREAFNYNEQFF. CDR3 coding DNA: TGTGCCAGCAGCCCACAGCGGGAGGCTTTCAATTACAATGAGCAGTTCTTC.